The present entry profiles one TCR beta chain with its context. What it binds is unknown. This sample stems from a study of T-cell reconstitution after alpha-beta-depleted transplantation in children. Looked up from germline, CDR1 is LGHNA and CDR2 is YSLEER. V was cut by 2 bases and J by 0 bases, with 9 bases left in between. The CDR3 length is 15 residues. Preparing the TCRbeta library involved the use of unique molecular identifiers. From the PCR reads, TCRdb called clonotypes with MiXCR, one entry per CDR3 protein. The sample lists around 230,000 distinct CDR3 sequences; roughly a sixth were seen once. Findings and limits, study-wide: Recipient T cells and thymic progenitors that survived were the source of the high TCRbeta diversity seen at day 60 in some patients. It was reported that alpha-beta T cells came from several hundred expanded graft clones (about two months after transplant). T-cell counts and diversity at one year post-transplant came mainly from newly produced T cells.

The chain recombines TRBV4-3 with TRBJ2-3; D remains ambiguous. This TCR was sampled from a male patient between 2 and 15 years old who had a stem cell transplant for acute lymphoblastic leukemia, so the T cells may come from the graft donor. Specimen: PBMCs, mostly from graft donor cells, collected 360 days after TCRalphabeta/CD19-depleted stem cell transplant. CDR3 in DNA: TGCGCCAGCAGCCAAATCCGAACTAGCACAGATACGCAGTATTTT. As protein: CASSQIRTSTDTQYF.